The subject of this entry is one T cell receptor beta chain. Its specificity is unknown. The record originates from a study of blood T cells in healthy people across ages. Study-wide findings and caveats: With age, beta diversity per million T cells declined roughly linearly, significantly by roughly 40.

With a J-beta primer mix and a sample-barcoded 5' primer, a second PCR ran 7 to 11 cycles. MiXCR, applied by TCRdb to the 5' RACE reads, yields one record per CDR3 protein. The sample carries around 850,000 distinct CDR3 sequences, 30% to 45% recorded once. Germline CDR1 is SGDLS and CDR2 is YYNGEE. V was cut by 0 bases and J by 8 bases, with 14 bases left in between. The CDR3 runs 15 residues. The TCR was taken from a man aged 18-30 years in good health. The gene calls are TRBV9 and TRBJ1-4; D is ambiguous. Sequenced input: blood. The CDR3 nucleotides are TGTGCCAGCAGCGTAGAGGGAGTTTTAGGCGAAAAACTGTTTTTT. Translating gives CASSVEGVLGEKLFF. The full variable domain, rest sourced from reference TRBV9 and TRBJ1-4, is DSGVTQTPKHLITATGQRVTLRCSPRSGDLSVYWYQQSLDQGLQFLIQYYNGEERAKGNILERFSAQQFPDLHSELNLSSLELGDSALYFCASSVEGVLGEKLFFGSGTQLSVL.